The rows below give T cell receptor beta chains drawn from one sample of a study of CD8 T cells in ankylosing spondylitis. TCRdb reprocessed the 5' RACE reads with MiXCR, giving one entry per CDR3 protein. The profile shows 750,000 to 850,000 distinct CDR3 sequences, 12% of them singletons. The sample comprised blood, either unsorted or a sorted T cell fraction (not recorded which). All receptors derive from a male donor with ankylosing spondylitis. CDR3s include the opening cysteine and the closing phenylalanine or tryptophan. A D gene is named only where the DNA matches it firmly. A row's size may be missing; if present it is once, few, many or a size class.

TRBV29-1	few	TRBD1	TRBJ2-4	CSVVPRGQLGQYF	TGCAGCGTTGTCCCCAGGGGGCAGTTGGGTCAGTACTTC
TRBV5-1	few	TRBD2	TRBJ2-1	CASSLSGRANDEQFF	TGCGCCAGCAGCTTGAGCGGGAGGGCCAACGATGAGCAGTTCTTC
TRBV7-9	.	TRBD2	TRBJ2-1	CASSRRGSGRSNEQFF	TGTGCCAGCAGCCGGAGGGGTAGCGGGAGGAGTAATGAGCAGTTCTTC
TRBV12-3/TRBV12-4	many	TRBD1	TRBJ1-5	CASSIRQGHQPQHF	TGTGCCAGCAGTATCCGACAGGGGCATCAGCCCCAGCATTTT
TRBV3-1	few	.	TRBJ2-7	CASSQGGLSIGQYF	TGTGCCAGCAGCCAAGGGGGATTGAGCATAGGGCAGTACTTC
TRBV6-1	.	.	TRBJ2-6	CASTLTSNLRVGANVLTF	TGTGCCAGCACCCTAACCTCCAACTTAAGAGTCGGGGCCAACGTCCTGACTTTC
TRBV20-1	few	TRBD2	TRBJ2-1	CSATRSSGRAIEQFF	TGCAGTGCTACCCGCTCTAGCGGGAGGGCCATTGAGCAGTTCTTC
TRBV5-1	.	TRBD1	TRBJ1-3	CASSVGQGADTIYF	TGCGCCAGCAGCGTGGGACAGGGGGCCGACACCATATATTTT
TRBV15	.	.	TRBJ2-7	CATSRGGRPDLYEQYF	TGTGCCACCAGCAGAGGGGGGAGGCCGGACCTCTACGAGCAGTACTTC
TRBV5-1	.	TRBD2	TRBJ2-1	CASSLNSGIGEQFF	TGCGCCAGCAGCTTGAATAGCGGGATCGGAGAGCAGTTCTTC
TRBV20-1	few	TRBD2	TRBJ2-5	CSATTSGQETQYF	TGCAGTGCGACGACTAGCGGCCAAGAGACCCAGTACTTC
TRBV29-1	.	TRBD2	TRBJ2-7	CSVELWAGGEQYF	TGCAGCGTTGAACTGTGGGCGGGGGGCGAGCAGTACTTC
TRBV11-2	few	TRBD2	TRBJ2-1	CASSLDLREVSRGSYNEQFF	TGTGCCAGCAGCTTAGACTTGCGGGAGGTCAGCCGGGGGTCCTACAATGAGCAGTTCTTC
TRBV10-3	few	TRBD1	TRBJ2-7	CAISRDRGTYEQYF	TGTGCCATCAGCCGGGACAGGGGAACCTACGAGCAGTACTTC
TRBV20-1	.	.	TRBJ2-7	CSARDPGVPSSEQYF	TGCAGTGCTAGAGATCCGGGGGTACCCTCCTCCGAGCAGTACTTC
TRBV11-1	.	.	TRBJ2-5	CASSLAQGTETQYF	TGTGCCAGCAGCTTAGCACAGGGTACGGAGACCCAGTACTTC
TRBV20-1	.	TRBD2	TRBJ2-7	CSAGPRGGYHYEQYF	TGCAGTGCTGGACCCCGGGGGGGCTACCACTACGAGCAGTACTTC
TRBV7-2	few	TRBD1	TRBJ2-2	CASSLLGQGIGELFF	TGTGCCAGCAGCTTGCTAGGACAGGGGATCGGGGAGCTGTTTTTT
TRBV20-1	once	TRBD2	TRBJ2-3	CSARDLMTSGGVDTQYF	TGCAGTGCTAGAGATCTAATGACTAGCGGGGGGGTGGATACGCAGTATTTT
TRBV7-2	few	TRBD2	TRBJ2-7	CASSLNALAVMKEQYF	TGTGCCAGCAGCTTAAACGCCCTAGCGGTGATGAAAGAGCAGTACTTC
TRBV6-1	few	.	TRBJ2-1	CASSRLVGAAYNEQFF	TGTGCCAGCAGCCGACTCGTGGGGGCTGCTTACAATGAGCAGTTCTTC
TRBV20-1	.	TRBD2	TRBJ2-7	CSASALAGGAYEQYF	TGCAGTGCGAGCGCCCTAGCGGGGGGGGCCTACGAGCAGTACTTC
TRBV20-1	few	TRBD1	TRBJ1-1	CSARSHGREGAAEAFF	TGCAGTGCTAGATCCCACGGGAGAGAGGGGGCGGCTGAAGCTTTCTTT
TRBV7-2	.	.	TRBJ2-2	CASPPTNTGELFF	TGTGCCAGCCCTCCGACTAACACCGGGGAGCTGTTTTTT
TRBV4-3	many	TRBD2	TRBJ2-1	CASSPDLAGGYNEQFF	TGCGCCAGCAGTCCGGATTTAGCGGGGGGTTACAATGAGCAGTTCTTC
TRBV3-1	.	.	TRBJ2-7	CASNSAGSSYEQYF	TGTGCCAGCAACTCGGCGGGCTCCTCCTACGAGCAGTACTTC
TRBV7-2	.	.	TRBJ2-1	CASSPGPLGEQFF	TGTGCCAGCAGCCCCGGGCCCCTGGGTGAGCAGTTCTTC
TRBV5-1	.	.	TRBJ2-2	CASSPVGRTDTGELFF	TGCGCCAGCAGCCCAGTGGGACGGACAGACACCGGGGAGCTGTTTTTT
TRBV7-9	.	.	TRBJ1-4	CASSPRQGKLFF	TGTGCCAGCAGCCCACGACAAGGAAAACTGTTTTTT
TRBV6-1	.	.	TRBJ2-3	CASIPPGVTDTQYF	TGTGCCAGCATCCCCCCGGGGGTCACAGATACGCAGTATTTT
TRBV7-3	.	TRBD2	TRBJ2-1	CASSFNSFRTSQYAGRVNEQFF	TGTGCCAGCAGCTTCAACTCATTCCGGACTAGCCAGTACGCGGGGAGGGTGAATGAGCAGTTCTTC
TRBV20-1	.	.	TRBJ2-7	CSARPGRRTVNYEQYF	TGCAGTGCTAGACCGGGACGCCGAACGGTGAACTACGAGCAGTACTTC
TRBV20-1	.	TRBD1	TRBJ1-1	CSANIPGQGSTEAFF	TGCAGTGCCAACATTCCGGGACAGGGGTCCACTGAAGCTTTCTTT
TRBV28	.	TRBD2	TRBJ2-4	CASSPPGLATHSF	TGTGCCAGCAGCCCTCCGGGACTAGCGACCCACTCCTTC
TRBV6-1	few	.	TRBJ1-2	CASSALPGNGYTF	TGTGCCAGCTCAGCCCTTCCCGGGAATGGCTACACCTTC
TRBV20-1	.	.	TRBJ1-4	CSGKQGHDEKLFF	TGCAGTGGGAAACAGGGACACGATGAAAAACTGTTTTTT
TRBV4-3	.	.	TRBJ1-6	CASSQMVDSPLHF	TGCGCCAGCAGCCAGATGGTCGATTCACCCCTCCACTTT
TRBV29-1	many	.	TRBJ2-7	CSVGQIYYEQYF	TGCAGCGTTGGTCAAATCTACTACGAGCAGTACTTC
TRBV13	many	.	TRBJ2-3	CASRYRGTDTQYF	TGTGCCAGCAGATACAGAGGAACAGATACGCAGTATTTT
TRBV10-3	.	.	TRBJ2-2	CAISFDKKTGELFF	TGTGCCATCAGCTTTGACAAGAAGACCGGGGAGCTGTTTTTT
TRBV20-1	few	.	TRBJ2-7	CSARALGRTYEQYF	TGCAGTGCTAGAGCCCTCGGGCGGACCTACGAGCAGTACTTC
TRBV20-1	.	.	TRBJ2-5	CSASFRGQETQYF	TGCAGTGCTAGTTTTCGGGGCCAAGAGACCCAGTACTTC
TRBV9	few	.	TRBJ1-2	CASSAGRKATTFYGYTF	TGTGCCAGCAGCGCCGGCCGAAAGGCCACAACCTTCTATGGCTACACCTTC
TRBV20-1	few	.	TRBJ2-7	CSGSGTSYEQYF	TGCAGTGGCTCCGGGACCTCCTACGAGCAGTACTTC
TRBV20-1	.	.	TRBJ2-7	CSASENPASYEQYF	TGCAGTGCTTCAGAGAACCCCGCAAGCTACGAGCAGTACTTC
TRBV20-1	.	TRBD1	TRBJ1-6	CSARTGTGDSPLHF	TGCAGTGCTAGAACCGGGACAGGGGATTCACCCCTCCACTTT
TRBV7-2	many	TRBD2	TRBJ2-1	CASSDLAGTYNEQFF	TGTGCCAGCAGCGACCTAGCGGGAACCTACAATGAGCAGTTCTTC
TRBV20-1	.	.	TRBJ2-2	CSAPYPGATGELFF	TGCAGTGCACCGTACCCGGGGGCCACCGGGGAGCTGTTTTTT
TRBV10-3	few	.	TRBJ2-5	CAIRRVAQETQYF	TGTGCCATCAGGCGGGTCGCCCAAGAGACCCAGTACTTC
TRBV28	.	.	TRBJ1-5	CASSLRVTGQPQHF	TGTGCCAGCAGTTTAAGGGTTACGGGGCAGCCCCAGCATTTT
TRBV7-2	few	.	TRBJ2-2	CASSTIVTGELFF	TGTGCCAGCAGCACGATCGTAACCGGGGAGCTGTTTTTT
TRBV5-1	many	.	TRBJ2-5	CASSFNSNQETQYF	TGCGCCAGCAGCTTTAACTCCAACCAAGAGACCCAGTACTTC
TRBV20-1	.	.	TRBJ2-5	CSASRQDVETQYF	TGCAGTGCTAGTCGACAGGACGTGGAGACCCAGTACTTC
TRBV20-1	few	TRBD1	TRBJ1-1	CSARRTGVNTEAFF	TGCAGTGCTAGGAGGACAGGGGTGAACACTGAAGCTTTCTTT
TRBV20-1	few	.	TRBJ2-1	CSARDLTRGPPYNEQFF	TGCAGTGCTAGAGATCTAACGCGGGGGCCCCCCTACAATGAGCAGTTCTTC
TRBV11-3	.	TRBD2	TRBJ2-1	CASSFEGLAGDHNEQFF	TGTGCCAGCAGCTTCGAAGGGCTAGCGGGAGACCACAATGAGCAGTTCTTC
TRBV20-1	many	TRBD1	TRBJ2-7	CSAGGQGYEQYF	TGCAGTGCAGGGGGACAGGGCTACGAGCAGTACTTC
TRBV7-9	few	TRBD1	TRBJ1-2	CASSTGGLYGYTF	TGTGCCAGCAGTACAGGGGGCCTCTATGGCTACACCTTC
TRBV5-1	many	TRBD2	TRBJ2-1	CASSYGLAGGSYNEQFF	TGCGCCAGCAGCTACGGACTAGCGGGAGGGTCCTACAATGAGCAGTTCTTC
TRBV7-2	.	.	TRBJ2-2	CASSLALGGELFF	TGTGCCAGCAGCTTAGCCCTCGGGGGGGAGCTGTTTTTT